A single sample gave rise to the 6 T cell receptor beta chains below, sequenced in a study of shared clonotypes between healthy human individuals (dated by TCRdb to 2018 to 2020). To prepare the library, the immunoSEQ multiplex PCR assay was applied. This immuneACCESS table, as held by TCRdb, lists in-frame sequences with V and J called but not all clones. Of the missing ones, under half trace to an unresolved V gene in checked studies; the others have no known cause. The sample table holds about 2.4 million clones, of which 93% were seen once. The top ten hold about 0.39% of the sample. The sequenced sample consisted of naive CD4+ T cells from PBMCs. The cell subset or site label here, explained by the study, means: CD45RA+ positively selected. These receptors all come from a man between 18 and 35 years old in good health. Some clones in this sample may be carry-over from other donors' samples.

This clone has only one observation. The chain is built from TRBV4-1 and TRBJ2-6; D is ambiguous. The CDR3 has 19 amino acids. The V end was cut by 1 base, the J end by 0 bases, with 16 bases between. CDR1 MGHRA and CDR2 YSYEKL come from the germline V gene. The CDR3 sequence: CASSQGAAWGSSGANVLTF. The CDR3 nucleotides are TGCGCCAGCAGCCAAGGGGCCGCTTGGGGTAGCTCTGGGGCCAACGTCCTGACTTTC.

J is TRBJ2-6 and V is TRBV30, with D tentatively TRBD1 or TRBD2 (5 bases each). Germline CDR1 is GTSNPN and CDR2 is SVGIG (reference sequence). V was cut by 0 bases and J by 4 bases, with 7 bases left in between. CDR3 size: 14 residues. This chain's CDR3 is CAWSVGAGANVLTF. The CDR3 bases are TGTGCCTGGAGTGTCGGGGCCGGGGCCAACGTCCTGACTTTC.

The CDR3 loop is CAWNLMGGAGSPLHF. The CDR3 DNA is TGTGCCTGGAACCTCATGGGGGGGGCCGGTTCACCCCTCCACTTT. V is TRBV30 and J is TRBJ1-6; TRBD1 might be the D (6 bases). The CDR3 is made up of 15 amino acids. Trimming shortened V by 4 bases and J by 9 bases, and 19 bases separated the two germline ends. In germline, CDR1 is GTSNPN, CDR2 SVGIG (reference sequence).

The chain employs TRBV2 and TRBJ2-1; 8 positions match TRBD2. Germline V CDR1 and CDR2: SNHLY, FYNNEI. Losses at the gene ends were 8 bases for V and 7 bases for J; bases not matched to a gene: 7. The CDR3 loop spans 13 amino acids. The chain's CDR3 is CASGTRIRNEQFF. In nucleotides, the CDR3 is TGTGCCAGCGGGACTAGGATTCGGAATGAGCAGTTCTTC.

As DNA, the CDR3 is TGCGCCAGCAGCTTGCGTCTTGCGAGGAACTCCTACGAGCAGTACTTC. Protein product: CASSLRLARNSYEQYF. This chain uses TRBV5-1 with TRBJ2-7; D uncertain. The CDR3 has 16 residues. V was trimmed by 1 base and J by 0 bases, leaving 14 bases between them. The germline gives CDR1 SGHRS, CDR2 YFSETQ.

CDR3: CAWSVPAGEQFF. CDR3 coding DNA: TGTGCCTGGAGTGTACCCGCCGGGGAGCAGTTCTTC. J is TRBJ2-1 and V is TRBV30; D remains ambiguous. The ends were cut back, 0 bases at V and 10 bases at J, with 10 bases in the middle. The germline V gene has CDR1 GTSNPN and CDR2 SVGIG (reference sequence). There are 12 residues in the CDR3.